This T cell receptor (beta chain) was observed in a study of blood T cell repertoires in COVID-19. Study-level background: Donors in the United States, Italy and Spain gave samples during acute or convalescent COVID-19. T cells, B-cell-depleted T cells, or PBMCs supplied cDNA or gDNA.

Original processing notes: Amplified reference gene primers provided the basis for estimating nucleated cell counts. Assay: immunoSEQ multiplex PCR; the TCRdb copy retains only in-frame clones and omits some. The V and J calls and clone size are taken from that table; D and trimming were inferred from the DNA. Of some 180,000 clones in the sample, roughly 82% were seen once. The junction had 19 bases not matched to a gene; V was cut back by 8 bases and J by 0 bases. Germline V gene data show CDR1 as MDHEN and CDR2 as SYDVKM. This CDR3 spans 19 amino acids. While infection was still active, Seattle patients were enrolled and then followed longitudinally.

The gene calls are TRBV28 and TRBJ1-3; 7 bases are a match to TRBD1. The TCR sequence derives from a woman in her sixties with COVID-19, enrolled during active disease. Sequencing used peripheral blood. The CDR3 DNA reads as TGTGCCAGCCTGAGTTTGGGAAACAGGGGAACCAACTCTGGAAACACCATATATTTT. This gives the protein CASLSLGNRGTNSGNTIYF.